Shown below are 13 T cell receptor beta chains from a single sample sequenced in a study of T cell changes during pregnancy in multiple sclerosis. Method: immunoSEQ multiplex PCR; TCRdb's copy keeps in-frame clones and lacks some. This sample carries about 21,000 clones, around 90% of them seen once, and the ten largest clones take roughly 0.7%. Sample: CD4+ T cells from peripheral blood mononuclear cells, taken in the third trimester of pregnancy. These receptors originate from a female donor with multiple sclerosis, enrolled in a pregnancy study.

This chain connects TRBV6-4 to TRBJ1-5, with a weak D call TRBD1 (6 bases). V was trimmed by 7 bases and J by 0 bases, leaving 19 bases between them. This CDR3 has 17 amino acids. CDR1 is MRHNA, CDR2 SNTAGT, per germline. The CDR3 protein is CASTRDTGQYSNQPQHF. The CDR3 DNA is TGTGCCAGCACCCGGGACACCGGGCAATATAGCAATCAGCCCCAGCATTTT.

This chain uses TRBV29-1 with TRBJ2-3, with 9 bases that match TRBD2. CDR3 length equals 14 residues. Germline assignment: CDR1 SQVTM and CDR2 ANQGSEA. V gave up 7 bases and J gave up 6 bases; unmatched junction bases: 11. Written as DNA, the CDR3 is TGCAGCGCATCTAGGCGGGGGGGCCCCGATACGCAGTATTTT. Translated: CSASRRGGPDTQYF.

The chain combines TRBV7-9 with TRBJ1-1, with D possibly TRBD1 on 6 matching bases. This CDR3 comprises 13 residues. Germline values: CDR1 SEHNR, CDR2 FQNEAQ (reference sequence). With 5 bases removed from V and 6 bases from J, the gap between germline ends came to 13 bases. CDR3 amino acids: CASSPTGPAEAFF. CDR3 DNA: TGTGCCAGCAGCCCAACAGGGCCAGCTGAAGCTTTCTTT. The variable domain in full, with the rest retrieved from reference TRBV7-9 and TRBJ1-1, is DTGVSQNPRHKITKRGQNVTFRCDPISEHNRLYWYRQTLGQGPEFLTYFQNEAQLEKSRLLSDRFSAERPKGSFSTLEIQRTEQGDSAMYLCASSPTGPAEAFFGQGTRLTVV.

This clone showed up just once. CDR3 in amino acids: CASSQGQGRDTEAFF. The CDR3 DNA follows: TGTGCCAGCTCGCAAGGCCAGGGGCGGGACACTGAAGCTTTCTTT. This chain links TRBV18 with TRBJ1-1; tentatively, D is TRBD1 (6 bases). Germline V gene sequence: CDR1 KGHSH, CDR2 LQKENI. The CDR3 totals 15 residues. The germline V and J ends were trimmed by 6 bases and 3 bases, with 17 bases remaining between them.

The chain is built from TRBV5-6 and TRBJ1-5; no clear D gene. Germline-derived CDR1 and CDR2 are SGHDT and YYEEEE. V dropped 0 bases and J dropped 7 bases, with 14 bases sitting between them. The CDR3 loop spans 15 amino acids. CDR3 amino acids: CASSLAGRVGQPQHF. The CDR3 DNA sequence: TGTGCCAGCAGCTTGGCTGGGCGGGTCGGACAGCCCCAGCATTTT.

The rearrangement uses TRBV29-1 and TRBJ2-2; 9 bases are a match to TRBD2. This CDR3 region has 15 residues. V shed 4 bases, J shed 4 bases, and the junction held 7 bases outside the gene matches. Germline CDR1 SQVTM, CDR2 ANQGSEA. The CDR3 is CSVVLSGGITGELFF. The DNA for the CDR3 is TGCAGCGTTGTTCTTAGCGGGGGTATCACCGGGGAGCTGTTTTTT.

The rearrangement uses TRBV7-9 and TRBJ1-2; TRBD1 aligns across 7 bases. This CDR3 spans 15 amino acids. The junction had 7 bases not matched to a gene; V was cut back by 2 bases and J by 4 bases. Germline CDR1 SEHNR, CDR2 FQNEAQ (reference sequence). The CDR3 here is CASSLLETGTYGYTF. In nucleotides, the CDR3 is TGTGCCAGCAGCTTATTAGAGACAGGGACCTATGGCTACACCTTC.

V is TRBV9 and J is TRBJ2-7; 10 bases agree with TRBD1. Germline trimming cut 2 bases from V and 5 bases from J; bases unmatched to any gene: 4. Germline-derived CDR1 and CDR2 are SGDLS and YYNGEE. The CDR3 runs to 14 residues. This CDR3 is CASSVRDRGNEQYF. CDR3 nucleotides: TGTGCCAGCAGCGTTCGGGACAGGGGAAACGAGCAGTACTTC.

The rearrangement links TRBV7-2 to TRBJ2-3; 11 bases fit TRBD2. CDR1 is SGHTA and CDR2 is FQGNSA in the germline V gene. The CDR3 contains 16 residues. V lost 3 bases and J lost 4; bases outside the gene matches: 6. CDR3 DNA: TGTGCCAGCAGCTTTAAACTAGCGGGGGAATCAGATACGCAGTATTTT. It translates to CASSFKLAGESDTQYF.

CDR3 in DNA: TGTGCCAGTAGTATGCCGAGCAACTCCTACGAGCAGTACTTC. Translating gives CASSMPSNSYEQYF. The gene calls are TRBV19 and TRBJ2-7; unclear D gene. Deletions cut 3 bases from V and 0 bases from J, with 9 bases between. CDR1 and CDR2 (germline): LNHDA, SQIVND (reference sequence). This CDR3 has 14 amino acids.

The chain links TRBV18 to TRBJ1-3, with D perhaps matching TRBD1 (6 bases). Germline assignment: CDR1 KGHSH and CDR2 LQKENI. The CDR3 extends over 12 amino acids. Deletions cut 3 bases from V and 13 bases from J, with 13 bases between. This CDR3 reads CASSPDGGPIYF. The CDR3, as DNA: TGTGCCAGCTCACCCGACGGGGGGCCGATATATTTT.

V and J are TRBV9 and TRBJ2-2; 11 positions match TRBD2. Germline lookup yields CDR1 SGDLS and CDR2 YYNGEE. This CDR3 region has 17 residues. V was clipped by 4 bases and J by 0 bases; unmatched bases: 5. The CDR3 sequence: CASSLAGGISNTGELFF. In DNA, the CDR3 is TGTGCCAGCAGCTTAGCGGGGGGGATTTCGAACACCGGGGAGCTGTTTTTT.

The CDR3 bases are TGTGCCTGGAGCCCGGGACTTAGCACAGATACGCAGTATTTT. Its translation is CAWSPGLSTDTQYF. The chain carries TRBV30 and TRBJ2-3; a possible D gene is TRBD2 (6 bases). The length of the CDR3 is 14 residues. The V gene lost 3 bases and the J gene lost 0 bases, with 10 bases spanning the gap. CDR1 and CDR2 (germline): GTSNPN, SVGIG (reference sequence).